This is a list of T cell receptor beta chains from one sample in a study of blood T cell repertoires in COVID-19. The data were produced by immunoSEQ multiplex PCR, yet TCRdb's version contains in-frame clones alone and is incomplete. The sample has some 300,000 clones; more than 85% are singletons. The sample taken for sequencing was peripheral blood. These receptors all come from a man aged 65-85 years with acute or convalescent COVID-19. Each CDR3 is given with its conserved first and last residue. Each record gives: V gene, clone size, J gene, D gene, CDR3 protein, CDR3 DNA. The D gene is left open where the match is weak. Clone size appears in some rows only: once, few, many, or a class for an expanded clone.

V gene: TRBV30
clone size: .
J gene: TRBJ2-2
D gene: TRBD2
CDR3 protein: CAWSYGLAGSTGELFF
CDR3 DNA: TGTGCCTGGAGTTACGGACTAGCGGGATCCACCGGGGAGCTGTTTTTT

V gene: TRBV3-1/TRBV3-2
clone size: .
J gene: TRBJ1-3
D gene: TRBD1
CDR3 protein: CASSSTGVVGGNTIYF
CDR3 DNA: TGTGCCAGCAGTTCTACAGGGGTTGTGGGTGGAAACACCATATATTTT

V gene: TRBV18
clone size: once
J gene: TRBJ1-3
D gene: .
CDR3 protein: CASSPSSGNTIYF
CDR3 DNA: TGTGCCAGCTCCCCCAGCTCTGGAAACACCATATATTTT

V gene: TRBV7-6
clone size: .
J gene: TRBJ2-2
D gene: TRBD1
CDR3 protein: CASSSTGGWTGELFF
CDR3 DNA: TGTGCCAGCAGCTCGACAGGGGGATGGACCGGGGAGCTGTTTTTT

V gene: TRBV6-2/TRBV6-3
clone size: .
J gene: TRBJ2-1
D gene: TRBD1
CDR3 protein: CASSYPTGGSYNEQFF
CDR3 DNA: TGTGCCAGCAGTTACCCGACAGGGGGTTCCTACAATGAGCAGTTCTTC

V gene: TRBV7-2
clone size: .
J gene: TRBJ2-2
D gene: .
CDR3 protein: CASSLSRVYTGELFF
CDR3 DNA: TGTGCCAGCAGCTTATCTCGCGTTTACACCGGGGAGCTGTTTTTT

V gene: TRBV9
clone size: few
J gene: TRBJ1-3
D gene: .
CDR3 protein: CASSAAPGSGNTIYF
CDR3 DNA: TGTGCCAGCAGCGCCGCGCCAGGCTCTGGAAACACCATATATTTT

V gene: TRBV6-1
clone size: .
J gene: TRBJ1-5
D gene: .
CDR3 protein: CASSEARSQPQHF
CDR3 DNA: TGTGCCAGCAGTGAAGCGCGGAGTCAGCCCCAGCATTTT

V gene: TRBV18
clone size: .
J gene: TRBJ2-7
D gene: TRBD1
CDR3 protein: CASSVNLDRAEQYF
CDR3 DNA: TGTGCCAGCTCGGTGAACTTGGACAGGGCCGAGCAGTACTTC

V gene: TRBV6-1
clone size: .
J gene: TRBJ1-4
D gene: .
CDR3 protein: CASSEAGGSNEKLFF
CDR3 DNA: TGTGCCAGCAGTGAAGCGGGCGGGTCTAATGAAAAACTGTTTTTT

V gene: TRBV12-3/TRBV12-4
clone size: .
J gene: TRBJ2-2
D gene: .
CDR3 protein: CASSLQGAGELFF
CDR3 DNA: TGTGCCAGCAGCTTACAGGGTGCCGGGGAGCTGTTTTTT

V gene: TRBV24-1
clone size: .
J gene: TRBJ2-1
D gene: .
CDR3 protein: CATSDPRTEGDEQFF
CDR3 DNA: TGTGCCACCAGTGACCCCCGGACAGAGGGGGATGAGCAGTTCTTC

V gene: TRBV3-1/TRBV3-2
clone size: .
J gene: TRBJ1-1
D gene: .
CDR3 protein: CASSRLDRPNTEAFF
CDR3 DNA: TGTGCCAGCAGCCGACTGGACAGACCGAACACTGAAGCTTTCTTT

V gene: TRBV5-8
clone size: .
J gene: TRBJ1-2
D gene: .
CDR3 protein: CASSASRETYGYTF
CDR3 DNA: TGTGCCAGCAGCGCCTCCAGGGAAACCTATGGCTACACCTTC

V gene: TRBV20-1
clone size: once
J gene: TRBJ1-1
D gene: .
CDR3 protein: CSAAREVEAFF
CDR3 DNA: TGCAGTGCTGCCCGGGAAGTTGAAGCTTTCTTT

V gene: TRBV4-2
clone size: .
J gene: TRBJ1-1
D gene: TRBD1
CDR3 protein: CASSPRTGEDTEAFF
CDR3 DNA: TGTGCCAGCAGCCCCCGGACAGGGGAAGACACTGAAGCTTTCTTT

V gene: TRBV5-6
clone size: .
J gene: TRBJ2-5
D gene: TRBD1
CDR3 protein: CASSLSLDRLGETQYF
CDR3 DNA: TGTGCCAGCAGCCTGTCCCTGGACAGGCTGGGAGAGACCCAGTACTTC

V gene: TRBV6-7
clone size: .
J gene: TRBJ1-1
D gene: .
CDR3 protein: CASTRGGEAFF
CDR3 DNA: TGTGCCAGCACCCGGGGGGGTGAAGCTTTCTTT

V gene: TRBV2
clone size: .
J gene: TRBJ1-3
D gene: .
CDR3 protein: CASRISGSPGNTIYF
CDR3 DNA: TGTGCCAGCAGGATTTCAGGGTCTCCTGGAAACACCATATATTTT

V gene: TRBV5-1
clone size: .
J gene: TRBJ1-1
D gene: TRBD1
CDR3 protein: CASSTGQGNTEAFF
CDR3 DNA: TGCGCCAGCAGCACCGGACAGGGGAACACTGAAGCTTTCTTT

V gene: TRBV7-2
clone size: .
J gene: TRBJ2-5
D gene: TRBD1
CDR3 protein: CASSSDRVAETQYF
CDR3 DNA: TGTGCCAGCAGCTCAGACAGGGTTGCGGAGACCCAGTACTTC

V gene: TRBV27
clone size: .
J gene: TRBJ2-2
D gene: .
CDR3 protein: CASRERDYTGELFF
CDR3 DNA: TGTGCCAGCAGAGAAAGGGACTACACCGGGGAGCTGTTTTTT

V gene: TRBV6-2/TRBV6-3
clone size: .
J gene: TRBJ2-2
D gene: .
CDR3 protein: CASSYSTIPGELFF
CDR3 DNA: TGTGCCAGCAGTTACTCGACTATCCCCGGGGAGCTGTTTTTT

V gene: TRBV3-1/TRBV3-2
clone size: .
J gene: TRBJ1-2
D gene: .
CDR3 protein: CASSQDYNRPYGYTF
CDR3 DNA: TGTGCCAGCAGCCAAGATTATAACAGACCCTATGGCTACACCTTC

V gene: TRBV28
clone size: few
J gene: TRBJ1-2
D gene: .
CDR3 protein: CASSQHGGASNYGYTF
CDR3 DNA: TGTGCCAGCAGTCAACACGGGGGGGCCTCTAACTATGGCTACACCTTC

V gene: TRBV24-1
clone size: .
J gene: TRBJ2-1
D gene: TRBD1
CDR3 protein: CATSDPGQGGWNEQFF
CDR3 DNA: TGTGCCACCAGTGATCCGGGACAGGGGGGTTGGAATGAGCAGTTCTTC

V gene: TRBV29-1
clone size: .
J gene: TRBJ1-1
D gene: .
CDR3 protein: CSVETSGTEAFF
CDR3 DNA: TGCAGCGTTGAGACGTCGGGGACTGAAGCTTTCTTT

V gene: TRBV18
clone size: .
J gene: TRBJ1-2
D gene: TRBD1
CDR3 protein: CASSERTGYHGYTF
CDR3 DNA: TGTGCCAGCTCCGAACGGACAGGGTACCATGGCTACACCTTC

V gene: TRBV12-5
clone size: .
J gene: TRBJ2-5
D gene: TRBD2
CDR3 protein: CASGGDGTSATQYF
CDR3 DNA: TGTGCTAGTGGTGGCGACGGGACTAGCGCGACCCAGTACTTC